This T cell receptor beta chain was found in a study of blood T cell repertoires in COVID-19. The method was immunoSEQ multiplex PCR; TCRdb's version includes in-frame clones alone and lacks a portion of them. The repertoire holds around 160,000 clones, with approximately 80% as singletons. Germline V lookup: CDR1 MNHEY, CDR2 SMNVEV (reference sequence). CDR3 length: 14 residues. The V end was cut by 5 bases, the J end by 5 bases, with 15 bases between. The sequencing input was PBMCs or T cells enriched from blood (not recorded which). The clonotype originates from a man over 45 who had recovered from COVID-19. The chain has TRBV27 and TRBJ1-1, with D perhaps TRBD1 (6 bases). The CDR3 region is CASSPRTAGTEAFF. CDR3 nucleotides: TGTGCCAGCAGTCCAAGGACAGCGGGGACTGAAGCTTTCTTT.